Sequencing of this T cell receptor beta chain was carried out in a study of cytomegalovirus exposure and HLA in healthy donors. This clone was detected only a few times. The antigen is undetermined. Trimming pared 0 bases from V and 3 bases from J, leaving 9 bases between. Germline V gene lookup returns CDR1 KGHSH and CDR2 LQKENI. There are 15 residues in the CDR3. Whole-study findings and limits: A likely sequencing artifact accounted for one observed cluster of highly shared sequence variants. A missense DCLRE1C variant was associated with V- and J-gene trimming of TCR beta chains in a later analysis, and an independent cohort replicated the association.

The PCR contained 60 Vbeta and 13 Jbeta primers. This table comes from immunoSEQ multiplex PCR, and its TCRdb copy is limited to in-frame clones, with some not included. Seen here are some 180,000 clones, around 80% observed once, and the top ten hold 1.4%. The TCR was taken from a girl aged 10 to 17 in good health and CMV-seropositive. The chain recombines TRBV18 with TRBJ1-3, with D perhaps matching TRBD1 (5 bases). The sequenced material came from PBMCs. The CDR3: CASSPPAGNGNTIYF. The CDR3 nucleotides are TGTGCCAGCTCACCACCCGCAGGGAATGGAAACACCATATATTTT.